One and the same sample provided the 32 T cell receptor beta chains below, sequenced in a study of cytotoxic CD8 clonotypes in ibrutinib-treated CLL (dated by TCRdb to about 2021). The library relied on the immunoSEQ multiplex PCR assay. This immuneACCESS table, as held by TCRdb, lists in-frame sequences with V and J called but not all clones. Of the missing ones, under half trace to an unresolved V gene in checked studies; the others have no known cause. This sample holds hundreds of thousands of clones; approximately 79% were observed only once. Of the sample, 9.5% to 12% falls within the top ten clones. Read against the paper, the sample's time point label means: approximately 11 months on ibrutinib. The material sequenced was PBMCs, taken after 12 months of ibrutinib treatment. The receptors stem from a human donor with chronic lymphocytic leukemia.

The CDR3 DNA reads TGCAGCGTTGCTCGGGCGGGGGGCTATGGCTACACCTTC. It specifies CSVARAGGYGYTF. This chain uses TRBV29-1 with TRBJ1-2; D may be TRBD1 (5 bases). Germline V CDR1 and CDR2: SQVTM, ANQGSEA. Trimming stripped 4 bases from V and 4 bases from J, with 13 bases between. This CDR3 region has 13 residues.

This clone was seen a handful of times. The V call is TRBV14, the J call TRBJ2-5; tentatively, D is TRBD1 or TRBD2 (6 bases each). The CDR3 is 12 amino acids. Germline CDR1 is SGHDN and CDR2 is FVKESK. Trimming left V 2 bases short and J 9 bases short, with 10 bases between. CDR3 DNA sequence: TGTGCCAGCAGCCAATATAGGGGGGCCCAGTACTTC. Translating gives CASSQYRGAQYF.

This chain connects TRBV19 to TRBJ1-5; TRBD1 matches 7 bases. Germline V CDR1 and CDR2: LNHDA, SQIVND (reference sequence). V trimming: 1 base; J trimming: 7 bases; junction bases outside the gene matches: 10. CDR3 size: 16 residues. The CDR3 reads CASSIGLGRQGQPQHF. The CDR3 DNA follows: TGTGCCAGTAGTATAGGTCTGGGGCGACAGGGCCAGCCCCAGCATTTT.

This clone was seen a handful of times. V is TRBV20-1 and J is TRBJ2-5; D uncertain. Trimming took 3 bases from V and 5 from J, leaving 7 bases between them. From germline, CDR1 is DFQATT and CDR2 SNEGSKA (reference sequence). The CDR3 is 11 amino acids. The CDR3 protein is CSASSWETQYF. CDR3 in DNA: TGCAGTGCTAGTTCGTGGGAGACCCAGTACTTC.

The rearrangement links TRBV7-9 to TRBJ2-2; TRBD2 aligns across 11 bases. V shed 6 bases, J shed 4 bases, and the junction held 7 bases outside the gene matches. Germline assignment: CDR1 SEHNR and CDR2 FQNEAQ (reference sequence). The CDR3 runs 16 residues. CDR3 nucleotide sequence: TGTGCCAGCAGATCTACTAGCGGGAGAGTCACCGGGGAGCTGTTTTTT. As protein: CASRSTSGRVTGELFF.

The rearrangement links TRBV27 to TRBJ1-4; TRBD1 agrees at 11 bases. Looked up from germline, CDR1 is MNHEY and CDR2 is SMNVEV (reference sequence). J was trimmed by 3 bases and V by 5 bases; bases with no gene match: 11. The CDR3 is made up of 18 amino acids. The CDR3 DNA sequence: TGTGCCAGCAGTCACCGACCGGGACAGGGGGTCGCTAATGAAAAACTGTTTTTT. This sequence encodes CASSHRPGQGVANEKLFF.

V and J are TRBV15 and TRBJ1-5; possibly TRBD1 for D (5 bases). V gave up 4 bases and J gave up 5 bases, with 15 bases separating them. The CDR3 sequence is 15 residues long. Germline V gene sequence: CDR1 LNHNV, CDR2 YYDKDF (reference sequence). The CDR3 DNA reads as TGTGCCACCAGCATCCCAACGGGGACGGATCAGCCCCAGCATTTT. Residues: CATSIPTGTDQPQHF. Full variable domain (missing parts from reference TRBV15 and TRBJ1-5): DAMVIQNPRYQVTQFGKPVTLSCSQTLNHNVMYWYQQKSSQAPKLLFHYYDKDFNNEADTPDNFQSRRPNTSFCFLDIRSPGLGDTAMYLCATSIPTGTDQPQHFGDGTRLSIL.

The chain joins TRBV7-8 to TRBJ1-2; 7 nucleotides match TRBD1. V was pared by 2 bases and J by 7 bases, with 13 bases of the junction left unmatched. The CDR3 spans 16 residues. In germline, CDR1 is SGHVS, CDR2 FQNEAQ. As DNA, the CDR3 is TGTGCCAGCAGCTTAAGTCGTTCAGGGGGACCCCGTGGCTACACCTTC. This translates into CASSLSRSGGPRGYTF.

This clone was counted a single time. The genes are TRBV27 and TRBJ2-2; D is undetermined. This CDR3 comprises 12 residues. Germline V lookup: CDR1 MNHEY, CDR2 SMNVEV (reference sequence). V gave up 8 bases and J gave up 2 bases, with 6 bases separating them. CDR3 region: CASGRNTGELFF. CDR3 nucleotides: TGTGCCAGCGGCAGAAACACCGGGGAGCTGTTTTTT.

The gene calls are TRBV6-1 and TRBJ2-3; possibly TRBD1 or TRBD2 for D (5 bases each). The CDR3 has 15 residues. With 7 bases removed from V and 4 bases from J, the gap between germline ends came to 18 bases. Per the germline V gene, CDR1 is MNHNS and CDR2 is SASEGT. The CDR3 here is CASIETGGRADTQYF. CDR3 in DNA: TGTGCCAGCATCGAGACTGGGGGTAGGGCAGATACGCAGTATTTT.

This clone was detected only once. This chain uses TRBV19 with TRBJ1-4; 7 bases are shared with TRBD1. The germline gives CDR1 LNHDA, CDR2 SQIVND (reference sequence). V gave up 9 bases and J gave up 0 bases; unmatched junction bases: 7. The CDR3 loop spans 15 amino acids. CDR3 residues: CASRTGDATNEKLFF. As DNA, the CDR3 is TGTGCCAGCCGGACAGGCGACGCAACTAATGAAAAACTGTTTTTT.

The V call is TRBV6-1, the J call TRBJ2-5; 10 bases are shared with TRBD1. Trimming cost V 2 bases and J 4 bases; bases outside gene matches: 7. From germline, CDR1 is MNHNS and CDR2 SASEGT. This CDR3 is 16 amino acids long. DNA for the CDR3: TGTGCCAGCAGTGAACTTTATGGACAGGGGGGAGAGACCCAGTACTTC. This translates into CASSELYGQGGETQYF.

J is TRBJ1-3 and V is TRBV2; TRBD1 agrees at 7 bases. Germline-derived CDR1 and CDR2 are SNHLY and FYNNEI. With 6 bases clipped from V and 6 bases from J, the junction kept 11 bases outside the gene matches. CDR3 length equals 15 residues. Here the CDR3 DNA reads TGTGCCAGCAGGAGTGGAGGGGGCGCGGAAAACACCATATATTTT. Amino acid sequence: CASRSGGGAENTIYF.

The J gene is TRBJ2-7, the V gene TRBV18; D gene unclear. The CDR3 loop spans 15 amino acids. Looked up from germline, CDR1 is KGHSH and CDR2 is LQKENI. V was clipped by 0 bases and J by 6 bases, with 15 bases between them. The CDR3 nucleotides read TGTGCCAGCTCACCACCGGAGTTTGCGGTGGGCGAGCAGTACTTC. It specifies CASSPPEFAVGEQYF. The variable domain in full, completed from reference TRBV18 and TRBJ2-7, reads NAGVMQNPRHLVRRRGQEARLRCSPMKGHSHVYWYRQLPEEGLKFMVYLQKENIIDESGMPKERFSAEFPKEGPSILRIQQVVRGDSAAYFCASSPPEFAVGEQYFGPGTRLTVT.

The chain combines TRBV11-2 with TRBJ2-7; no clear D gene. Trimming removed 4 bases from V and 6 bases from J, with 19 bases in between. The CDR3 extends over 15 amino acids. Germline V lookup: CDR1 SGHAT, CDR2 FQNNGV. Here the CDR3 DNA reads TGTGCCAGCAGCTCAAAACTCGGGCCGTTGTCCGAGCAGTACTTC. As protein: CASSSKLGPLSEQYF. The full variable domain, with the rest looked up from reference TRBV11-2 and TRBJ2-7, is EAGVAQSPRYKIIEKRQSVAFWCNPISGHATLYWYQQILGQGPKLLIQFQNNGVVDDSQLPKDRFSAERLKGVDSTLKIQPAKLEDSAVYLCASSSKLGPLSEQYFGPGTRLTVT.

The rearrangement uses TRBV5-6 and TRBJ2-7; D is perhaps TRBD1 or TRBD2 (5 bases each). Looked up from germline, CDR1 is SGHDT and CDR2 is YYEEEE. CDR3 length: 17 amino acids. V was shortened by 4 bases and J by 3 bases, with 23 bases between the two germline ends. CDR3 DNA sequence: TGTGCCAGCAGCCCAGAACCGGGACGGAAAAAGGACTACGAGCAGTACTTC. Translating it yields CASSPEPGRKKDYEQYF.

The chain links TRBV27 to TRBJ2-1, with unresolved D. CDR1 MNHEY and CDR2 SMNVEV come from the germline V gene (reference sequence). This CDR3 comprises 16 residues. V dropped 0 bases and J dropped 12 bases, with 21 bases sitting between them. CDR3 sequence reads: CASSLSSQFPLLGQFF. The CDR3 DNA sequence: TGTGCCAGCAGTTTATCGTCCCAGTTCCCTCTCTTGGGGCAGTTCTTC.

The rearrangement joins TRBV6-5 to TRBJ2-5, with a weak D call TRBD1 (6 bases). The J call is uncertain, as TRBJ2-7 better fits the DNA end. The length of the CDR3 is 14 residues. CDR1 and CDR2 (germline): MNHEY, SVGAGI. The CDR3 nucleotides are TGTGCCAGCAGTTACACCCCGGACAGCTACGAGCAGTACTTC. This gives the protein CASSYTPDSYEQYF.

Here the CDR3 reads CASSTGTGYLGEQFF. Written as DNA, the CDR3 is TGCGCCAGCAGTACCGGGACAGGGTATCTTGGTGAGCAGTTCTTC. The chain employs TRBV10-1 and TRBJ2-1, with 9 bases aligning to TRBD1. CDR1 WNHNN and CDR2 SYGVQD come from the germline V gene (reference sequence). Trimming removed 5 bases from V and 9 bases from J; junction bases left unmatched: 11. The CDR3 covers 15 residues.

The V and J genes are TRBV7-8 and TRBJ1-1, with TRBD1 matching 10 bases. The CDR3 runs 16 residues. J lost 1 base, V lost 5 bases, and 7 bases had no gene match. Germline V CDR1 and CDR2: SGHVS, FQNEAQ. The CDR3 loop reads CASSTWTGGGNTEAFF. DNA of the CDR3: TGTGCCAGCAGCACCTGGACAGGGGGGGGGAACACTGAAGCTTTCTTT.

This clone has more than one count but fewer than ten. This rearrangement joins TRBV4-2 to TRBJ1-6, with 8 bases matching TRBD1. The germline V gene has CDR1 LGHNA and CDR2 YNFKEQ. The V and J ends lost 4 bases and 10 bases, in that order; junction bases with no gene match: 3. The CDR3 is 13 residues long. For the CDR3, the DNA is TGTGCCAGCAGCCCGGACAGGGAATCACCCCTCCACTTT. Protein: CASSPDRESPLHF.

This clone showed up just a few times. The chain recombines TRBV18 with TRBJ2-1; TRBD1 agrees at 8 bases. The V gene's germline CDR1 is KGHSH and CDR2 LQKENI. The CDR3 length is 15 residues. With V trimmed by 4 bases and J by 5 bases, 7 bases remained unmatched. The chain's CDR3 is CASSRGQGFDNEQFF. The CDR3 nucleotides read TGTGCCAGCTCACGCGGACAGGGATTCGACAATGAGCAGTTCTTC.

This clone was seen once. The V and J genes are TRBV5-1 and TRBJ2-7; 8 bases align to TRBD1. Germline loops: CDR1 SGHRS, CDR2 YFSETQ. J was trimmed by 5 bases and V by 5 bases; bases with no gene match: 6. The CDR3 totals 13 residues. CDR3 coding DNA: TGCGCCAGCAGGAAGACAGGGGCCGACGAGCAGTACTTC. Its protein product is CASRKTGADEQYF. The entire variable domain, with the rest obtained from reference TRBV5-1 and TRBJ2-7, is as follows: KAGVTQTPRYLIKTRGQQVTLSCSPISGHRSVSWYQQTPGQGLQFLFEYFSETQRNKGNFPGRFSGRQFSNSRSEMNVSTLELGDSALYLCASRKTGADEQYFGPGTRLTVT.

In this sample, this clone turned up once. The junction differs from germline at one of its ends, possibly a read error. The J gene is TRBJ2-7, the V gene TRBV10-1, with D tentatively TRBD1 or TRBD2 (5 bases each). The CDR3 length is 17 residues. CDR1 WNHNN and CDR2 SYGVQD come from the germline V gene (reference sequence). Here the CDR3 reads CASSKSTWDPGSGEQYF. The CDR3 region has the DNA TGCGCCAGCAGTAAGTCGACCTGGGACCCCGGATCTGGGGAGCAGTACTTC.

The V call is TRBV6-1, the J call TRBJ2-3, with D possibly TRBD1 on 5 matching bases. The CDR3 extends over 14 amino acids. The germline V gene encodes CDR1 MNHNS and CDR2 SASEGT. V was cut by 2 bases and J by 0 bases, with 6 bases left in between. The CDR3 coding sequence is TGTGCCAGCAGTGAACAGGGTAGCACAGATACGCAGTATTTT. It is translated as CASSEQGSTDTQYF.

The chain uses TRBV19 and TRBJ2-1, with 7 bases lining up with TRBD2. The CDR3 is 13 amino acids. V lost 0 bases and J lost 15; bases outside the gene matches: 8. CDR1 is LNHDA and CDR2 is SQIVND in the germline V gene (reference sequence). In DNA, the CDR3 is TGTGCCAGTAGTATAGACGTAGCGGGCCGGGCGTTCTTC. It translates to CASSIDVAGRAFF. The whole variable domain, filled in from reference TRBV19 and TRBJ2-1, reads DGGITQSPKYLFRKEGQNVTLSCEQNLNHDAMYWYRQDPGQGLRLIYYSQIVNDFQKGDIAEGYSVSREKKESFPLTVTSAQKNPTAFYLCASSIDVAGRAFFGPGTRLTVL.

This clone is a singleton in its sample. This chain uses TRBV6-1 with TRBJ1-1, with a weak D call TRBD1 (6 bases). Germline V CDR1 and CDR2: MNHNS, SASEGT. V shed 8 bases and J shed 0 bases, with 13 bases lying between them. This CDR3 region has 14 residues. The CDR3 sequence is CASVGGQMNTEAFF. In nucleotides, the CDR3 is TGTGCCAGCGTAGGGGGGCAGATGAACACTGAAGCTTTCTTT.

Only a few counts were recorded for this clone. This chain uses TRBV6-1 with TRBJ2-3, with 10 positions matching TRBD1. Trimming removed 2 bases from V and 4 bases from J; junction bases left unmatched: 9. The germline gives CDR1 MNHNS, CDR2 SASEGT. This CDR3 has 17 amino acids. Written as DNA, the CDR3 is TGTGCCAGCAGTGAAAAGAGTTGGGACAGGGGTTCAGATACGCAGTATTTT. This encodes CASSEKSWDRGSDTQYF.

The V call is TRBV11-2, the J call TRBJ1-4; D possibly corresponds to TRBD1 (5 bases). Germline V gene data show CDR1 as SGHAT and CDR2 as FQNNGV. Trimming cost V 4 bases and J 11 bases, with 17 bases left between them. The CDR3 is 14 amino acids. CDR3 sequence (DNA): TGTGCCAGCAGCTCGCCGGGCCCCGAGGGGAAACTGTTTTTT. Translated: CASSSPGPEGKLFF. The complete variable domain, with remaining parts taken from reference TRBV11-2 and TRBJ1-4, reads EAGVAQSPRYKIIEKRQSVAFWCNPISGHATLYWYQQILGQGPKLLIQFQNNGVVDDSQLPKDRFSAERLKGVDSTLKIQPAKLEDSAVYLCASSSPGPEGKLFFGSGTQLSVL.

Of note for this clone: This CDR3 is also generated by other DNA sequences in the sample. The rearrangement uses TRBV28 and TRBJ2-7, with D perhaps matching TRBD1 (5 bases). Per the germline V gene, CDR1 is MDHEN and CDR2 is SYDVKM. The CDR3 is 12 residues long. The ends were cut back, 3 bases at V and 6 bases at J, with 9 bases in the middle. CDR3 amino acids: CASSLSRGEQYF. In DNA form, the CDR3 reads TGTGCCAGCAGTTTGTCTAGGGGCGAGCAGTACTTC.

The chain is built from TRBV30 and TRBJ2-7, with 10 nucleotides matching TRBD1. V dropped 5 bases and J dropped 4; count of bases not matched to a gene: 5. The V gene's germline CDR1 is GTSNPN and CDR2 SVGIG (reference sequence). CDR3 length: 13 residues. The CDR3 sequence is CAWGQGELYEQYF. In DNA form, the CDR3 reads TGTGCCTGGGGACAGGGGGAACTTTACGAGCAGTACTTC.

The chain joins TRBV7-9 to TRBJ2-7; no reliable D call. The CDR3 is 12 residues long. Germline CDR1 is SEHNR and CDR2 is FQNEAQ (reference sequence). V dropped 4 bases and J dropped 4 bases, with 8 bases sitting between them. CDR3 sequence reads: CASSSGYYEQYF. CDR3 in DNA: TGTGCCAGCAGCTCAGGTTATTACGAGCAGTACTTC.